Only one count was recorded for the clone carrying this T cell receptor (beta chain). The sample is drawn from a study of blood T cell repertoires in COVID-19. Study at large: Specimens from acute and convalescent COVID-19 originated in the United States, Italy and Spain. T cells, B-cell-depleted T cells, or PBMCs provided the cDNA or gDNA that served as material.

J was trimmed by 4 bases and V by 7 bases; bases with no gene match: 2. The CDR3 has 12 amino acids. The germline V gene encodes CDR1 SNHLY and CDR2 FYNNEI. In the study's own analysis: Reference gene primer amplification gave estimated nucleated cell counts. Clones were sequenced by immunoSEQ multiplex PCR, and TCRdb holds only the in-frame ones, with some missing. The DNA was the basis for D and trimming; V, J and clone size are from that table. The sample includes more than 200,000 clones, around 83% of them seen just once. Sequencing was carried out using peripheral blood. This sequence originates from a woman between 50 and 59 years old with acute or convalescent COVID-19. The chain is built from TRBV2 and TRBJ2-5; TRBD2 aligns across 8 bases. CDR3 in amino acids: CASTAGGETQYF. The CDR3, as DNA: TGTGCCAGCACCGCGGGAGGAGAGACCCAGTACTTC.